The 11 T cell receptor beta chains given below trace back to one sample, sequenced in a study of blood T cell repertoires in COVID-19. Data came from immunoSEQ multiplex PCR; TCRdb stores just in-frame clones and leaves some out. The sample has approximately 280,000 clones, 70% to 90% seen once. The sequenced sample consisted of peripheral blood. The origin of the receptors is a woman in her seventies with acute or convalescent COVID-19.

The CDR3 is CASSSDRGGYTF. In DNA form, the CDR3 reads TGTGCCAGCAGCTCCGACCGCGGTGGCTACACCTTC. This rearrangement joins TRBV6-6 to TRBJ1-2; D is ambiguous. The CDR3 is 12 residues long. Trimming cost V 6 bases and J 7 bases, with 12 bases left between them. Looked up from germline, CDR1 is MNHNY and CDR2 is SVGAGI (reference sequence).

The genes are TRBV19 and TRBJ1-5; D is unresolved. CDR3 length equals 16 residues. Per the germline V gene, CDR1 is LNHDA and CDR2 is SQIVND (reference sequence). The ends were cut back, 7 bases at V and 4 bases at J, with 20 bases in the middle. This chain's CDR3 is CASKEETILLNQPQHF. CDR3 DNA: TGTGCCAGTAAAGAGGAGACTATTCTACTGAATCAGCCCCAGCATTTT.

The CDR3 DNA reads as TGTGCCAGTTATGCGCGGGGGACCGCCGGGGAGCTGTTTTTT. This encodes CASYARGTAGELFF. The genes are TRBV6-5 and TRBJ2-2; 7 bases are a match to TRBD2. The CDR3 extends over 14 amino acids. Germline V lookup: CDR1 MNHEY, CDR2 SVGAGI. J was trimmed by 6 bases and V by 9 bases; bases with no gene match: 10.

This rearrangement joins TRBV10-3 to TRBJ1-2, with TRBD1 identical over 8 bases. The CDR3 spans 17 residues. The trim removed 2 bases at V and 7 bases at J, leaving 15 bases unmatched. Germline lookup yields CDR1 ENHRY and CDR2 SYGVKD. The CDR3 DNA follows: TGTGCCATCAGTGAGAGTAGGACAGGGTCAACTCCGGGTGGCTACACCTTC. It encodes CAISESRTGSTPGGYTF.

This clone was observed many times. V is TRBV7-9 and J is TRBJ1-2, with D maybe TRBD1 (5 bases). The CDR3 runs 12 residues. The V gene's germline CDR1 is SEHNR and CDR2 FQNEAQ (reference sequence). Trimming took 5 bases from V and 3 from J, leaving 7 bases between them. This CDR3 is CASSLQDYGYTF. The CDR3 coding sequence is TGTGCCAGCAGCCTACAGGACTATGGCTACACCTTC.

V is TRBV4-1 and J is TRBJ1-2, with unresolved D. Trimming took 4 bases from V and 4 from J, leaving 16 bases between them. This CDR3 spans 15 amino acids. Per germline, CDR1 MGHRA and CDR2 YSYEKL. The CDR3 spells CASSPRLEQTYGYTF. The CDR3 DNA follows: TGCGCCAGCAGCCCCCGGTTGGAACAGACCTATGGCTACACCTTC.

V and J are TRBV7-9 and TRBJ2-5; 10 bases are shared with TRBD1. The junction had 0 bases not matched to a gene; V was cut back by 6 bases and J by 2 bases. CDR3 length: 13 residues. The germline V gene encodes CDR1 SEHNR and CDR2 FQNEAQ (reference sequence). This CDR3 reads CASRGQGQETQYF. The CDR3, as DNA: TGTGCCAGCAGGGGACAGGGGCAAGAGACCCAGTACTTC.

The rearrangement joins TRBV13 to TRBJ1-1; 7 nucleotides line up with TRBD1. J lost 12 bases, V lost 5 bases, and 9 bases had no gene match. Germline V CDR1 and CDR2: PRHDT, FYEKMQ (reference sequence). The CDR3 extends over 12 amino acids. This CDR3 reads CASSTGTEFTFF. The CDR3 DNA is TGTGCCAGCAGCACCGGGACAGAATTTACTTTCTTT.

The chain combines TRBV6-5 with TRBJ2-7; 7 positions agree with TRBD2. The germline gives CDR1 MNHEY, CDR2 SVGAGI. The CDR3 is made up of 14 amino acids. V was clipped by 2 bases and J by 3 bases; unmatched bases: 4. The CDR3 protein is CASSYRRGYYEQYF. CDR3 bases: TGTGCCAGCAGTTACCGGCGGGGGTACTACGAGCAGTACTTC.

The gene calls are TRBV15 and TRBJ1-1; 7 positions match TRBD1. The CDR3 has 14 residues. CDR1 and CDR2 (germline): LNHNV, YYDKDF (reference sequence). After removal of 5 bases from V and 1 base from J, the junction contained 4 bases not matched to a gene. The CDR3 reads CATSSGQANTEAFF. CDR3 DNA sequence: TGTGCCACCAGCTCAGGACAGGCGAACACTGAAGCTTTCTTT.

This clone was picked up a small number of times. The gene calls are TRBV5-6 and TRBJ1-6; 7 bases are a match to TRBD1. The V gene's germline CDR1 is SGHDT and CDR2 YYEEEE. CDR3 length: 16 amino acids. V was pared by 1 base and J by 13 bases, with 14 bases of the junction left unmatched. The CDR3, as DNA: TGTGCCAGCAGCTTGAGGGGGCCAGGTACCCTAGCGCCCCTCCACTTT. Its protein product is CASSLRGPGTLAPLHF.